Sequencing of this T cell receptor (beta chain) was carried out in a study of control samples from healthy donors and cancer patients. This table comes from immunoSEQ multiplex PCR, and its TCRdb copy is limited to in-frame clones, with some not included. The table lists some 130,000 clones, 75% to 95% of them singletons, with about 2.5% in the top ten. Germline V gene sequence: CDR1 MNHNS, CDR2 SASEGT. This CDR3 contains 16 residues. V dropped 2 bases and J dropped 4 bases, with 15 bases sitting between them. This TCR derives from a man aged 35-49 years in good health. The gene calls are TRBV6-1 and TRBJ1-5; no reliable D call. Material: blood. The CDR3 is CASSEKPQKVNQPQHF. For the CDR3, the DNA is TGTGCCAGCAGTGAAAAACCCCAAAAGGTAAATCAGCCCCAGCATTTT.